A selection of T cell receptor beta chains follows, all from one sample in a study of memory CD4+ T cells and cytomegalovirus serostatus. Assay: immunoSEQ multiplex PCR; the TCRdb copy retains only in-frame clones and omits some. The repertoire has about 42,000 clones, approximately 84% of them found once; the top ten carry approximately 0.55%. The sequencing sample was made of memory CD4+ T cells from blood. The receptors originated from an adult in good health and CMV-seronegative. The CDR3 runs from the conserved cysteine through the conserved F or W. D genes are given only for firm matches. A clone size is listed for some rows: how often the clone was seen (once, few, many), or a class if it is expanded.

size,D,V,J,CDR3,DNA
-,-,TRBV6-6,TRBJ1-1,CASSLIGTEAFF,TGTGCCAGCAGTCTAATTGGGACTGAAGCTTTCTTT
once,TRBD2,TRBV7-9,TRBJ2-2,CASSPRTSGGALTGELFF,TGTGCCAGCAGCCCGCGGACTAGCGGGGGGGCCTTAACCGGGGAGCTGTTTTTT
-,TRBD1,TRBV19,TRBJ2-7,CASSMPGQFYEQYF,TGTGCCAGTAGTATGCCGGGACAGTTCTACGAGCAGTACTTC
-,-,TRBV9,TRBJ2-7,CASSDGVRYEQYF,TGTGCCAGCAGCGACGGGGTTCGGTACGAGCAGTACTTC
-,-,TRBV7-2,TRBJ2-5,CASSFQAAVQETQYF,TGTGCCAGCAGCTTCCAAGCGGCGGTACAAGAGACCCAGTACTTC
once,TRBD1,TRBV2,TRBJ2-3,CASRWTGVGDTQYF,TGTGCCAGCAGGTGGACAGGGGTGGGGGATACGCAGTATTTT
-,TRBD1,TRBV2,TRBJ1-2,CASSARQGAYGYTF,TGTGCCAGCAGCGCAAGACAGGGGGCTTATGGCTACACCTTC
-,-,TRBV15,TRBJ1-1,CATSRLVMSTEAFF,TGTGCCACCAGCAGACTTGTTATGAGCACTGAAGCTTTCTTT
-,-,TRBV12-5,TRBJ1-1,CASGLGVPGNTEAFF,TGTGCTAGTGGCCTTGGGGTCCCAGGGAACACTGAAGCTTTCTTT
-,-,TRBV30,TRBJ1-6,CAWRLYRVNSPLHF,TGTGCCTGGAGACTGTACAGGGTTAATTCACCCCTCCACTTT
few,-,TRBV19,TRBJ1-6,CASNYLGDNSPLHF,TGTGCCAGTAATTATCTGGGGGATAATTCACCCCTCCACTTT
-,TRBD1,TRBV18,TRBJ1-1,CASSLNGQGAGEAFF,TGTGCCAGCTCATTGAACGGACAGGGGGCCGGCGAAGCTTTCTTT
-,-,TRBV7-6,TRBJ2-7,CASSLSSLGTYEQYF,TGTGCCAGCAGCTTATCGTCGTTAGGGACCTACGAGCAGTACTTC
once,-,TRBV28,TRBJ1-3,CASSWGIRNTIYF,TGTGCCAGCAGCTGGGGTATTCGAAACACCATATATTTT
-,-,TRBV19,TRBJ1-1,CASSILGGGGRTEAFF,TGTGCCAGTAGTATTCTAGGAGGAGGGGGTCGGACTGAAGCTTTCTTT
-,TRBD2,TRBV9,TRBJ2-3,CASSGPWGGGVLTQYF,TGTGCCAGCAGCGGCCCATGGGGCGGGGGGGTTTTAACGCAGTATTTT
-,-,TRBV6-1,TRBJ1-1,CASSVGGTEAFF,TGTGCCAGCAGTGTCGGGGGCACTGAAGCTTTCTTT
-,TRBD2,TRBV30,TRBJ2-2,CARGALAGGTNTGELFF,TGTGCCCGGGGGGCACTAGCGGGGGGAACGAACACCGGGGAGCTGTTTTTT
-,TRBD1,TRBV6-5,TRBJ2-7,CASRTGSLDSYEQYF,TGTGCCAGCAGGACAGGGTCTTTAGACTCCTACGAGCAGTACTTC
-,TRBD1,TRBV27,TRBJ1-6,CASSLGTENSPLHF,TGTGCCAGCAGTCTCGGGACAGAGAATTCACCCCTCCACTTT
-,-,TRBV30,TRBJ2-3,CARSGRRGLTDTQYF,TGTGCCCGGAGTGGCCGTCGGGGGCTGACAGATACGCAGTATTTT
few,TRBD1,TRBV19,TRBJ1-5,CASTLQGAGEPQHF,TGTGCCAGTACCCTACAGGGGGCAGGGGAGCCCCAGCATTTT
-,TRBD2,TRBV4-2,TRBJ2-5,CASSVVGAGGAQYF,TGTGCCAGCAGCGTAGTTGGCGCCGGGGGGGCCCAGTACTTC
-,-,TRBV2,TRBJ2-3,CAGEPGTFSDTQYF,TGTGCCGGAGAACCAGGGACCTTTAGCGATACGCAGTATTTT
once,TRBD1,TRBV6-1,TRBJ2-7,CASGQGPYEQYF,TGTGCCAGCGGACAGGGTCCCTACGAGCAGTACTTC
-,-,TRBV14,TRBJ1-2,CASSRTRMEGYTF,TGTGCCAGCAGCCGAACCCGGATGGAAGGCTACACCTTC
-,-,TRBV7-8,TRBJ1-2,CASGQGMGYTF,TGTGCCAGCGGCCAAGGGATGGGCTACACCTTC
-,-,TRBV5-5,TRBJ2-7,CASSTKADSLPLYEQYF,TGTGCCAGCAGCACGAAGGCGGACTCCCTACCCCTCTACGAGCAGTACTTC
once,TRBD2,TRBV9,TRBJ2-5,CASSVSSGGFRETQYF,TGTGCCAGCAGCGTCAGTAGCGGGGGGTTTCGAGAGACCCAGTACTTC
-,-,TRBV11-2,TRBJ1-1,CASSARDIPTEAFF,TGTGCCAGCAGCGCACGGGACATTCCCACTGAAGCTTTCTTT
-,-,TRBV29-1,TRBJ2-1,CSVQPDEQFF,TGCAGCGTTCAGCCCGATGAGCAGTTCTTC
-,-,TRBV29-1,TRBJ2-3,CSTSTDFTDTQYF,TGCAGCACCTCGACAGATTTCACAGATACGCAGTATTTT
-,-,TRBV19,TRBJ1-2,CASTRGGHYGYTF,TGTGCCAGTACCCGGGGGGGGCACTATGGCTACACCTTC
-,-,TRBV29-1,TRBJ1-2,CSVVRDNYGYTF,TGCAGCGTTGTAAGAGACAACTATGGCTACACCTTC
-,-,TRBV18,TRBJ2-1,CASSPLGVAYNEQFF,TGTGCCAGCTCACCCTTAGGGGTAGCTTACAATGAGCAGTTCTTC
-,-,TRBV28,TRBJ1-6,CASSWTGNSPLHF,TGTGCCAGCAGCTGGACGGGAAATTCACCCCTCCACTTT
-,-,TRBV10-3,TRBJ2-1,CAISGTANEQFF,TGTGCCATCAGTGGGACCGCTAATGAGCAGTTCTTC
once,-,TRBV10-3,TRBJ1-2,CAISEQTNYGYTF,TGTGCCATCAGTGAGCAAACTAACTATGGCTACACCTTC
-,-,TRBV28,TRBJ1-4,CASSLMGYGVREKLFF,TGTGCCAGCAGTTTAATGGGGTACGGGGTTCGAGAAAAACTGTTTTTT
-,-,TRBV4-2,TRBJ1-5,CASSQDDAGDQPQHF,TGTGCCAGCAGCCAAGATGACGCGGGAGATCAGCCCCAGCATTTT